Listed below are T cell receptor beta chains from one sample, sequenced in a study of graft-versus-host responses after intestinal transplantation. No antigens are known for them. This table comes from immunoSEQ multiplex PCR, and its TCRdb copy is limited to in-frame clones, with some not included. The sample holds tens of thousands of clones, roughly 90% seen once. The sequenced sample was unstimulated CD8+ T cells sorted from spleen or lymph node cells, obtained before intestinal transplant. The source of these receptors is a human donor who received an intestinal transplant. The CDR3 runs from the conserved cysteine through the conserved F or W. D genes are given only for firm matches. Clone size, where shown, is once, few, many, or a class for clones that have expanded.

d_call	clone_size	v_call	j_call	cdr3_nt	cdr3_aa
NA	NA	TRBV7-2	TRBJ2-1	TGTACCAGCAGCTTTGGACTAGAGCAGTTCTTC	CTSSFGLEQFF
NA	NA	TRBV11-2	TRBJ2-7	TGTGCCAGCAGGATGGAGGGCTGGAGCTCCTACGAGCAGTACTTC	CASRMEGWSSYEQYF
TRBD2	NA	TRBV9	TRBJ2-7	TGTGCCAGCAGCTCCTCATCTGGACTAGCGGGAAGACCATCCTACGAGCAGTACTTC	CASSSSSGLAGRPSYEQYF
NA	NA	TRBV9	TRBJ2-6	TGTGCCAGCAGCGATGAGGGAGTCGTCCTTGGGGCCAACGTCCTGACTTTC	CASSDEGVVLGANVLTF
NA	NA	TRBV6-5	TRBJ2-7	TGTGCCAGCAGTAAGGGAGAGGCGGCCTACGAGCAGTACTTC	CASSKGEAAYEQYF
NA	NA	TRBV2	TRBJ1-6	TGTGCCAGCAGTCGGGATTCTAATTCACCCCTCCACTTT	CASSRDSNSPLHF
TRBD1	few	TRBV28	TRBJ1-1	TGTGCCAGCAGTCACTATATCACTCCCGGGACAGGATTGGCTTTCTTT	CASSHYITPGTGLAFF
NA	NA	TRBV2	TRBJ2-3	TGTGCCAGCAGGGAGCTTACAGATACGCAGTATTTT	CASRELTDTQYF
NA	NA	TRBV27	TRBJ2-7	TGTGCCAGCAGCCGCCGATTTGGGGCGGACGGCGAGCAGTACTTC	CASSRRFGADGEQYF
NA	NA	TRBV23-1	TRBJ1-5	TGCGCCAGCAGTCACTCCGACAGGAGGACAGATAGCAATCAGCCCCAGCATTTT	CASSHSDRRTDSNQPQHF
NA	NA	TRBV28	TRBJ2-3	TGTGCCAGCAGTTTAGGTCGGGGCACAGATACGCAGTATTTT	CASSLGRGTDTQYF
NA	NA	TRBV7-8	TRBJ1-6	TGTGCCAGCAGCTTTGAGAGAAAGGTGTGGCAGGGAGGCTCCTATAATTCACCCCTCCACTTT	CASSFERKVWQGGSYNSPLHF
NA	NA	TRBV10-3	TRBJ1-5	TGTGCCATCAGTGAAGAGGACAGACTAATCTATAGCAATCAGCCCCAGCATTTT	CAISEEDRLIYSNQPQHF
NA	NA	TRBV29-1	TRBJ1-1	TGCAGCGTTGAAAGGGGGAACACTGAAGCTTTCTTT	CSVERGNTEAFF
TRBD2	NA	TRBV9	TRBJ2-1	TGTGCCAGCAGCCCTTCAGGACTAGTCACATACAATGAGCAGTTCTTC	CASSPSGLVTYNEQFF
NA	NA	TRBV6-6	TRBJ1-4	TGTGCCAGCAGTTCCTCGGCCAGATATGAAAAACTGTTTTTT	CASSSSARYEKLFF
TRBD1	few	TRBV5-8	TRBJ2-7	TGTGCCAGCACTTGGGGGGACAGGGACGAGCAGTACTTC	CASTWGDRDEQYF
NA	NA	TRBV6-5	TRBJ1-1	TGTGCCAGCAGTTACTCGATTTGGAGAGAAGCTTTCTTT	CASSYSIWREAFF
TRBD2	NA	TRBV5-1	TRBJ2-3	TGCGCCAGCAGCTTAGTAGCGGGAAGGACCGGGGATACGCAGTATTTT	CASSLVAGRTGDTQYF
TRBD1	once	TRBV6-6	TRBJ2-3	TGTGCCAGCAGTGACAGGGGAGACACAGATACGCAGTATTTT	CASSDRGDTDTQYF
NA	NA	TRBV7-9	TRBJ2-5	TGTGCCAGCAGGAGGACAGAGCAAGAGACCCAGTACTTC	CASRRTEQETQYF
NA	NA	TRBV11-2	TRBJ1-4	TGTGCCAGCAGCTTAGACGGATCCCCAAGGAGGGCTAATGAAAAACTGTTTTTT	CASSLDGSPRRANEKLFF
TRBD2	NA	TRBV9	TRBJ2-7	TGTGCCAGCAGCGACGGGGGAGGGCCTTCTCGCGAGCAGTACTTC	CASSDGGGPSREQYF
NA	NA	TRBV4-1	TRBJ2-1	TGCGCCAGCAGCCGTTCAATAGCGGTTCTTTACAATGAGCAGTTCTTC	CASSRSIAVLYNEQFF
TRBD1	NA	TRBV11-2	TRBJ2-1	TGTGCCAGCAGCTGGGGACAGGGGACGGGAAATGAGCAGTTCTTC	CASSWGQGTGNEQFF
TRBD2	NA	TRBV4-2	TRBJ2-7	TGTGCCAGCAGCCCTGGTTCTCTAGCGGGGGGAGGCTACGAGCAGTACTTC	CASSPGSLAGGGYEQYF
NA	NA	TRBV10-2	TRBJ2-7	TGCGCCAGCAGTGATCTTACCTACGAGCAGTACTTC	CASSDLTYEQYF
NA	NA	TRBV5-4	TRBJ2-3	TGTGCCAGCAGCCGCCAGGGAAATACGCAGTATTTT	CASSRQGNTQYF
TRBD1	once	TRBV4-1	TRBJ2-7	TGCGCCAGCAGCCAAGACGCAGGGGGCCCCCTCTACGAGCAGTACTTC	CASSQDAGGPLYEQYF
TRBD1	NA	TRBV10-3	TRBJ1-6	TGTGCCATCAGTGGGGACAGTAGTTCACCCCTCCACTTT	CAISGDSSSPLHF
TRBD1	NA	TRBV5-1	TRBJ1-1	TGCGCCAGCAGCTTGGGCAGGGGGGCGAGAACTGAAGCTTTCTTT	CASSLGRGARTEAFF
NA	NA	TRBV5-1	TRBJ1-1	TGCGCCAGCAGCTTGTTCCCCACCCCGGACGGACAAAATGAAGCTTTCTTT	CASSLFPTPDGQNEAFF
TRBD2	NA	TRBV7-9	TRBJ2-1	TGTGCCAGCAGCTCCAAGCGGGAGCCCTACAATGAGCAGTTCTTC	CASSSKREPYNEQFF
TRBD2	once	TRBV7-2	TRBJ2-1	TGTGCCAGCAGCTTATCGGGGGGGGCCACGGGAAATGAGCAGTTCTTC	CASSLSGGATGNEQFF
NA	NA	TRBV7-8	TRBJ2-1	TGTGCCAGCAGCTCGTCTTTGGGGCCCTACAATGAGCAGTTCTTC	CASSSSLGPYNEQFF
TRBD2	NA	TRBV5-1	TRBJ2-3	TGCGCCAGCAGCTTGTATGGACTAGCGGGGGGGTACACAGATACGCAGTATTTT	CASSLYGLAGGYTDTQYF
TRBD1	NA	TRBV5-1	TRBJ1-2	TGCGCCAGCAGCTACGACAGGGTCTACTATGGCTACACCTTC	CASSYDRVYYGYTF
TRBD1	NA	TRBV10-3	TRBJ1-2	TGTGCCATCAGTGACGGGGGACAGGGGGGCCACTATGGCTACACCTTC	CAISDGGQGGHYGYTF
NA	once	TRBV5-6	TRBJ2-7	TGTGCCAGCAGCTTGGAGGAGGGTGGCTACGAGCAGTACTTC	CASSLEEGGYEQYF
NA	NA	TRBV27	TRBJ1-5	TGTGCCAGCAGTTTATCGGGGCAGGGCTATCAGCCCCAGCATTTT	CASSLSGQGYQPQHF
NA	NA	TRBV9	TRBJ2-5	TGTGCCAGCAGCGTAGGTTGGGAAGAAAAGCGGATGGAGACCCAGTACTTC	CASSVGWEEKRMETQYF
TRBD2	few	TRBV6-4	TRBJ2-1	TGTGCCAGCAGTGACGAGACTAGCGGGAGCAATGAGCAGTTCTTC	CASSDETSGSNEQFF
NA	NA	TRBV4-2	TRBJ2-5	TGTGCCAGCAGCCGATACAGGAGCGAACAAGAGACCCAGTACTTC	CASSRYRSEQETQYF
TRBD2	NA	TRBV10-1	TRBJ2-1	TGCGCCAGCAGCGCGGGACTAGAACGGGAGCAGTTCTTC	CASSAGLEREQFF
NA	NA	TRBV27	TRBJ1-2	TGTGCCAGCAGTCCCCGAGGAGGGGCGGGCGGCTACACCTTC	CASSPRGGAGGYTF
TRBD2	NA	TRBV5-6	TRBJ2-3	TGTGCCAGCAGCCAGGGGACTAGCGGGGGCACAGATACGCAGTATTTT	CASSQGTSGGTDTQYF
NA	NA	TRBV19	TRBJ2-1	TGTGCCAGTAGTATATCTTCACAGGACATCTACAATGAGCAGTTCTTC	CASSISSQDIYNEQFF
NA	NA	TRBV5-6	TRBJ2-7	TGTGCCAGCAGCTTGGGGAGAGGGGGCTCCTACGAGCAGTACTTC	CASSLGRGGSYEQYF
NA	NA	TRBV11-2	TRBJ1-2	TGTGCCAGCAGCCAAGACAGAACGTATGGCTACACCTTC	CASSQDRTYGYTF
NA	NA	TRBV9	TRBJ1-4	TGTGCCAGCAGTGCAGGTCCAACTAATGAAAAACTGTTTTTT	CASSAGPTNEKLFF
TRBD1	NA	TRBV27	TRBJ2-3	TGTGCCAGCAGTCAACAGGGGCTCGTTGGAGATACGCAGTATTTT	CASSQQGLVGDTQYF
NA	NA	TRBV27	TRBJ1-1	TGTGCCAGCAGTTTGGGTACGGGGGGAGGAATGAACACTGAAGCTTTCTTT	CASSLGTGGGMNTEAFF
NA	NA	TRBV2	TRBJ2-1	TGTGCCAGCAGTGATGTTACAGGTGGTTTCTACAATGAGCAGTTCTTC	CASSDVTGGFYNEQFF
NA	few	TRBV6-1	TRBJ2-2	TGTGCCAGCAGTGAAGGGGGGGACACCGGGGAGCTGTTTTTT	CASSEGGDTGELFF
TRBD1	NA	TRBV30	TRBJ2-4	TGTGCCTGGACTCTTGACAGGGTCAAAAACATTCAGTACTTC	CAWTLDRVKNIQYF
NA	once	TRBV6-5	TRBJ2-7	TGTGCCAGCAGTTATAGGGACACCGACCCCTACGAGCAGTACTTC	CASSYRDTDPYEQYF
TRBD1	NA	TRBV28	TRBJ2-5	TGTGCCAGCAGGTCGCTGGGACAGTCGGAGACCCAGTACTTC	CASRSLGQSETQYF
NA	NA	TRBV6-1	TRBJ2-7	TGTGCCAGCAGTGCGTCGACGGGTCTTACCTACGAGCAGTACTTC	CASSASTGLTYEQYF
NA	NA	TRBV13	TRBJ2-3	TGTGCCAGCAGCTTAGCGAGCGGGTTCCTTACCACAGATACGCAGTATTTT	CASSLASGFLTTDTQYF